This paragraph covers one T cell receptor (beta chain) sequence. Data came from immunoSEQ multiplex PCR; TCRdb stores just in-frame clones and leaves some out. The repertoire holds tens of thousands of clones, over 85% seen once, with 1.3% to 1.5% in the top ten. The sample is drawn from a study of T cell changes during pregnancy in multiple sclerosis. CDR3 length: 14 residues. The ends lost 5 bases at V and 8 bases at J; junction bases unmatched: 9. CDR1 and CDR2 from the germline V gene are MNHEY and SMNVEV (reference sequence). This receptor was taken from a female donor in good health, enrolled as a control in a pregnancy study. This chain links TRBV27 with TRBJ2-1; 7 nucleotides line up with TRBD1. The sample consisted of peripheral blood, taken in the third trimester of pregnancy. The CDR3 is CASSEDRSGDEQFF. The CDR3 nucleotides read TGTGCCAGCAGTGAGGACAGGTCGGGCGATGAGCAGTTCTTC.